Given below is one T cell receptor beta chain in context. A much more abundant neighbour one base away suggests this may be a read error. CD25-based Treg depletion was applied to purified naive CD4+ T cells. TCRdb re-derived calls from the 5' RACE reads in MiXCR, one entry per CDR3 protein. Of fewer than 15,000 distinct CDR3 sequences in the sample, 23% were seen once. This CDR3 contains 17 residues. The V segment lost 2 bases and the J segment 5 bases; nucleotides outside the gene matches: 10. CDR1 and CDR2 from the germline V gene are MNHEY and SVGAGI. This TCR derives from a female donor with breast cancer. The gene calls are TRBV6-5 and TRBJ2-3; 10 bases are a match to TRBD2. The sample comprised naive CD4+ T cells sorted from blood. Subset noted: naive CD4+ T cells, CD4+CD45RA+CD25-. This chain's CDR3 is CASSYPSSGRGGDTQYF. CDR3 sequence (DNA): TGTGCCAGCAGTTACCCGTCTAGCGGGAGAGGTGGAGATACGCAGTATTTT.